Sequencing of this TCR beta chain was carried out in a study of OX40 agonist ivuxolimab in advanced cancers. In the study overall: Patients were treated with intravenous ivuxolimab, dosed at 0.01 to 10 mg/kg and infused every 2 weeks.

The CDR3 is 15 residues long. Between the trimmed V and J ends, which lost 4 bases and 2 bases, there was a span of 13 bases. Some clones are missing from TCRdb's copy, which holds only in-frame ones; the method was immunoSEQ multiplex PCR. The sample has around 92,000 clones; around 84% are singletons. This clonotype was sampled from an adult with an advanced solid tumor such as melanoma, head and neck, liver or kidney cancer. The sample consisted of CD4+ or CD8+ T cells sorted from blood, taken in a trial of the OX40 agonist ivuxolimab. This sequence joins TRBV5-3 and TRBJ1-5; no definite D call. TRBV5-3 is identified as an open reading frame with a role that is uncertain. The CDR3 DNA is TGTGCCAGAAGCGCGAGAAGGGAGGGCAATCAGCCCCAGCATTTT. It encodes CARSARREGNQPQHF.